These T cell receptor beta chains were read from a single sample in a study of T cell repertoires in ileal Crohn's disease. Libraries were prepared by immunoSEQ multiplex PCR; TCRdb keeps only in-frame clonotypes and omits some of them. The sample holds 9,600 or so clones, less than 85% seen once. Sequencing input: ileal tissue. Source of these receptors: an adult with Crohn's disease. The CDR3 runs from the conserved cysteine through the conserved F or W. D genes are given only for firm matches. Only some rows state a clone size, as once, few, many or a class for expanded clones.

NA	TRBV5-6	NA	TRBJ1-2	CASSFLTDSNLLYGYTF	TGTGCCAGCAGCTTCCTTACTGACAGCAATCTTCTCTATGGCTACACCTTC
NA	TRBV2	NA	TRBJ1-2	CASSGQEYGYTF	TGTGCCAGCAGTGGACAGGAATATGGCTACACCTTC
NA	TRBV4-1	NA	TRBJ1-2	CASSQELPSYGYTF	TGCGCCAGCAGCCAAGAACTCCCGAGCTATGGCTACACCTTC
TRBD1	TRBV4-3	NA	TRBJ1-2	CASSQAMTGDYGYTF	TGCGCCAGCAGCCAAGCCATGACAGGGGATTATGGCTACACCTTC
NA	TRBV7-3	NA	TRBJ2-7	CASSLSGGYEQYF	TGTGCCAGCAGCTTATCTGGCGGCTACGAGCAGTACTTC
NA	TRBV25-1	medium-sized	TRBJ2-7	CASSTGTYEQYF	TGTGCCAGCAGTACAGGGACCTACGAGCAGTACTTC
NA	TRBV15	NA	TRBJ2-5	CATQRGAQETQYF	TGTGCCACTCAGCGCGGGGCTCAAGAGACCCAGTACTTC
NA	TRBV7-3	NA	TRBJ2-7	CASSLETFREQYF	TGTGCCAGCAGCTTGGAGACGTTTAGGGAGCAGTACTTC
NA	TRBV5-1	NA	TRBJ2-7	CASSLGGRAEQYF	TGCGCCAGCAGCTTGGGAGGCAGGGCCGAGCAGTACTTC
TRBD1	TRBV6-6	large	TRBJ1-5	CASTRTGTGPQHF	TGTGCCAGCACCAGGACAGGGACCGGGCCCCAGCATTTT
TRBD1	TRBV19	NA	TRBJ2-4	CASSSPGDRNIQYF	TGTGCCAGTAGTAGTCCAGGGGACAGAAACATTCAGTACTTC
NA	TRBV27	NA	TRBJ1-5	CASSPRGSEYSNQPQHF	TGTGCCAGCAGCCCCAGGGGTTCAGAGTATAGCAATCAGCCCCAGCATTTT
NA	TRBV27	NA	TRBJ1-5	CASSLQGFNNQPQHF	TGTGCCAGCAGTCTACAGGGTTTCAACAATCAGCCCCAGCATTTT
TRBD1	TRBV5-1	NA	TRBJ1-4	CASSPTGSPATNEKLFF	TGCGCCAGCAGCCCGACAGGGTCCCCTGCAACTAATGAAAAACTGTTTTTT
NA	TRBV7-3	once	TRBJ2-3	CASSLSGGDADTQYF	TGTGCCAGCAGCTTATCAGGAGGGGACGCGGATACGCAGTATTTT
NA	TRBV4-1	NA	TRBJ2-1	CASSQPSMGVVEQFF	TGCGCCAGCAGCCAACCCTCTATGGGAGTCGTCGAGCAGTTCTTC
NA	TRBV5-1	few	TRBJ2-7	CASSLRGAIRGSGEQYF	TGCGCCAGCAGCTTGCGAGGCGCAATAAGAGGATCCGGCGAGCAGTACTTC
TRBD1	TRBV28	NA	TRBJ1-1	CASSFQGASGTEAFF	TGTGCCAGCAGTTTCCAGGGGGCGTCGGGCACTGAAGCTTTCTTT
TRBD1	TRBV4-3	NA	TRBJ2-2	CASSRGGQGGTGELFF	TGCGCCAGCAGCCGGGGTGGACAGGGGGGAACCGGGGAGCTGTTTTTT
NA	TRBV30	NA	TRBJ1-6	CAWSIPMSNSPLHF	TGTGCCTGGAGTATCCCGATGAGTAATTCACCCCTCCACTTT
TRBD1	TRBV5-8	NA	TRBJ2-1	CASSWMRQGTGEQFF	TGTGCCAGCAGCTGGATGCGACAGGGTACAGGTGAGCAGTTCTTC
NA	TRBV19	NA	TRBJ2-5	CASNTAHQETQYF	TGTGCCAGTAACACAGCCCACCAAGAGACCCAGTACTTC
NA	TRBV6-5	few	TRBJ2-7	CASSYSNQPGGEQYF	TGTGCCAGCAGTTACTCGAACCAGCCAGGGGGGGAGCAGTACTTC
TRBD1	TRBV11-1	NA	TRBJ1-1	CASSPDRGTEAFF	TGTGCCAGCAGCCCCGACAGGGGGACTGAAGCTTTCTTT
TRBD2	TRBV29-1	NA	TRBJ2-1	CSLRTSGRAGNEQFF	TGCAGCTTAAGGACTAGCGGGAGGGCCGGGAATGAGCAGTTCTTC
NA	TRBV4-3	NA	TRBJ1-5	CASSQVLNQPQHF	TGCGCCAGCAGCCAAGTTCTGAATCAGCCCCAGCATTTT
TRBD2	TRBV9	NA	TRBJ2-5	CASSVGNSGGATETQYF	TGTGCCAGCAGCGTAGGGAATAGCGGGGGGGCCACGGAGACCCAGTACTTC
NA	TRBV7-6	few	TRBJ1-1	CASSLETTGTTEAFF	TGTGCCAGCAGCTTAGAAACCACAGGGACCACTGAAGCTTTCTTT
TRBD2	TRBV5-1	once	TRBJ2-1	CASSLALSGSEQFF	TGCGCCAGCAGCTTGGCCCTTAGCGGGAGTGAGCAGTTCTTC
TRBD2	TRBV7-9	once	TRBJ2-1	CASSGAGGGGQFF	TGTGCCAGCAGCGGAGCGGGAGGGGGCGGGCAGTTCTTC
NA	TRBV27	NA	TRBJ2-5	CASSLSVLGGRETQYF	TGTGCCAGCAGTTTATCGGTCTTGGGGGGGCGGGAGACCCAGTACTTC
NA	TRBV23-1	NA	TRBJ2-1	CASREQVVSSYNEQFF	TGCGCCAGCAGAGAACAGGTTGTCAGCTCCTACAATGAGCAGTTCTTC
TRBD2	TRBV15	NA	TRBJ2-2	CATSRDPRTSGGSRVVGTGELFF	TGTGCCACCAGCAGAGATCCGAGGACTAGCGGGGGTTCACGGGTGGTCGGCACCGGGGAGCTGTTTTTT
NA	TRBV6-1	NA	TRBJ1-2	CASRQVNYGYTF	TGTGCCAGCAGGCAGGTTAACTATGGCTACACCTTC
TRBD1	TRBV6-1	NA	TRBJ2-2	CASSGRTGGFGELFF	TGTGCCAGCAGTGGGAGGACAGGGGGCTTCGGGGAGCTGTTTTTT
NA	TRBV4-2	NA	TRBJ2-1	CASTPRRGPSNEQFF	TGTGCCAGCACTCCAAGGCGGGGGCCCTCCAATGAGCAGTTCTTC
NA	TRBV9	few	TRBJ2-1	CASSGTGTPDYNEQFF	TGTGCCAGCAGCGGTACCGGGACACCGGATTACAATGAGCAGTTCTTC
TRBD1	TRBV2	NA	TRBJ1-4	CASRPDRGRGEKLFF	TGTGCCAGCCGACCTGACAGGGGGCGAGGTGAAAAACTGTTTTTT
NA	TRBV5-6	NA	TRBJ1-6	CASSLGSSYNSPLHF	TGTGCCAGCAGCTTGGGCAGCTCCTATAATTCACCCCTCCACTTT
TRBD1	TRBV2	NA	TRBJ2-7	CASEGGANYEQYF	TGTGCCAGCGAAGGGGGCGCTAACTACGAGCAGTACTTC
TRBD1	TRBV4-1	NA	TRBJ1-6	CASSLRHGTDFSSYNSPLHF	TGCGCCAGCAGCCTCCGACACGGGACAGACTTTAGCTCCTATAATTCACCCCTCCACTTT
TRBD2	TRBV15	NA	TRBJ2-5	CATSRSTSGQETQYF	TGTGCCACCAGCAGATCGACTAGCGGGCAAGAGACCCAGTACTTC
TRBD1	TRBV7-2	NA	TRBJ2-4	CASSSGTVLQYF	TGTGCCAGCAGCTCCGGGACAGTTCTTCAGTACTTC
NA	TRBV6-5	NA	TRBJ1-2	CASSYAGIQGGYTF	TGTGCCAGCAGTTACGCCGGGATTCAGGGGGGCTACACCTTC
TRBD2	TRBV28	NA	TRBJ2-4	CASLAGGAKNIQYF	TGTGCCAGCCTCGCGGGGGGGGCCAAAAACATTCAGTACTTC
NA	TRBV7-8	few	TRBJ2-7	CASSARGDTYEQYF	TGTGCCAGCAGCGCCCGAGGAGATACCTACGAGCAGTACTTC